Shown below are 18 T cell receptor beta chains from a single sample sequenced in a study of blood T cell repertoires in COVID-19. Method: immunoSEQ multiplex PCR; TCRdb's copy keeps in-frame clones and lacks some. The sample has about 300,000 clones; around 85% are singletons. The sequenced sample was PBMCs or T cells enriched from blood (not recorded which). Every receptor here comes from a woman in her fifties or sixties who had recovered from COVID-19.

A few counts support this clone. This sequence joins TRBV10-1 and TRBJ2-7; possible D gene TRBD1, 6 bases. Trimming took off 2 bases at V and 1 base at J, with 15 bases between the two ends. Germline V gene lookup returns CDR1 WNHNN and CDR2 SYGVQD (reference sequence). The CDR3 runs 16 residues. CDR3 sequence: CASSEPRQAGSYEQYF. The CDR3 coding sequence is TGCGCCAGCAGTGAGCCCAGACAGGCTGGATCCTACGAGCAGTACTTC.

The V and J genes are TRBV9 and TRBJ2-3; 9 nucleotides line up with TRBD1. V lost 4 bases, J lost 0 bases, and 6 bases stayed unmatched. CDR1 SGDLS and CDR2 YYNGEE come from the germline V gene. The CDR3 extends over 16 amino acids. CDR3 sequence (DNA): TGTGCCAGCAGCCCAGGGACAGGGACTAGCACAGATACGCAGTATTTT. Protein: CASSPGTGTSTDTQYF.

Comments on this clone: One end of the junction is discordant with germline, which a read error may explain. The CDR3 here is CASGGTDPDTHHF. In DNA form, the CDR3 reads TGTGCCAGCGGGGGGACAGATCCTGATACCCACCATTTT. J is TRBJ1-5 and V is TRBV12-3 or TRBV12-4; 7 bases line up with TRBD1. The CDR3 totals 13 residues.

This CDR3 reads CASSSSGPNTGELFF. The CDR3 DNA reads as TGCGCCAGCAGCTCTAGCGGGCCAAACACCGGGGAGCTGTTTTTT. The rearrangement joins TRBV5-1 to TRBJ2-2; 8 bases line up with TRBD2. CDR3 length: 15 residues. Looked up from germline, CDR1 is SGHRS and CDR2 is YFSETQ. J gave up 2 bases and V 3 bases, and 3 bases lay outside the gene matches.

The rearrangement uses TRBV7-2 and TRBJ2-1; D not resolved. Deletions cut 5 bases from V and 7 bases from J, with 12 bases between. Germline lookup yields CDR1 SGHTA and CDR2 FQGNSA. This CDR3 spans 13 amino acids. The CDR3 here is CASSPFAANEQFF. CDR3 DNA: TGTGCCAGCAGCCCGTTTGCGGCAAATGAGCAGTTCTTC.

The chain employs TRBV7-9 and TRBJ2-7; 7 bases align to TRBD1. V lost 4 bases and J lost 3; bases outside the gene matches: 6. The CDR3 length is 14 residues. Per germline, CDR1 SEHNR and CDR2 FQNEAQ (reference sequence). CDR3 loop: CASSYPGTDYEQYF. The CDR3 region has the DNA TGTGCCAGCAGCTACCCCGGGACAGACTACGAGCAGTACTTC. The variable domain in full, completed from reference TRBV7-9 and TRBJ2-7, reads DTGVSQNPRHKITKRGQNVTFRCDPISEHNRLYWYRQTLGQGPEFLTYFQNEAQLEKSRLLSDRFSAERPKGSFSTLEIQRTEQGDSAMYLCASSYPGTDYEQYFGPGTRLTVT.

This rearrangement joins TRBV19 to TRBJ1-4; 9 nucleotides match TRBD1. The CDR3 runs 15 residues. Germline values: CDR1 LNHDA, CDR2 SQIVND (reference sequence). V dropped 8 bases and J dropped 5; count of bases not matched to a gene: 9. This CDR3 reads CASGGQGGPNEKLFF. CDR3 in DNA: TGTGCCAGTGGGGGACAGGGCGGACCGAATGAAAAACTGTTTTTT.

The chain is built from TRBV5-1 and TRBJ1-4; 9 nucleotides line up with TRBD1. The CDR3 runs 17 residues. Germline CDR1 and CDR2: SGHRS and YFSETQ. Trimming at V came to 1 base and at J to 1 base, leaving 5 bases not matched to a gene. Written as DNA, the CDR3 is TGCGCCAGCAGCTTGTCGGGACAGGGTGGAACTAATGAAAAACTGTTTTTT. Amino acids: CASSLSGQGGTNEKLFF.

The chain carries TRBV18 and TRBJ1-2; TRBD1 matches at 7 bases. The CDR3 is 14 residues long. Germline-derived CDR1 and CDR2 are KGHSH and LQKENI. V trimming: 4 bases; J trimming: 6 bases; junction bases outside the gene matches: 8. CDR3 DNA: TGTGCCAGCTCACTGCAGAGGGGGCCACATGGCTACACCTTC. Amino acids: CASSLQRGPHGYTF. Combining the CDR3 with reference TRBV18 and TRBJ1-2 gives the whole variable domain NAGVMQNPRHLVRRRGQEARLRCSPMKGHSHVYWYRQLPEEGLKFMVYLQKENIIDESGMPKERFSAEFPKEGPSILRIQQVVRGDSAAYFCASSLQRGPHGYTFGSGTRLTVV.

The chain combines TRBV5-8 with TRBJ1-4; D gene uncertain. V was clipped by 1 base and J by 4 bases, with 14 bases between them. The CDR3 is 16 residues long. The germline gives CDR1 SGHTS, CDR2 YDEGEE. CDR3 residues: CASSLTFGQFNEKLFF. CDR3 DNA: TGTGCCAGCAGCTTGACGTTTGGGCAGTTTAATGAAAAACTGTTTTTT.

The chain links TRBV6-2 or TRBV6-3 to TRBJ2-1; tentative D call: TRBD2 (5 bases). This CDR3 is 17 amino acids long. Trimming pared 4 bases from V and 3 bases from J, leaving 19 bases between. CDR1 and CDR2 from the germline V gene are MNHEY and SVGEGT. CDR3 nucleotides: TGTGCCAGCAGTTCCGGGATCGGAGACCTGGGCTACAATGAGCAGTTCTTC. As protein: CASSSGIGDLGYNEQFF.

The chain uses TRBV7-9 and TRBJ1-1; tentatively, D is TRBD1 (5 bases). The germline V and J ends were trimmed by 1 base and 1 base, with 7 bases remaining between them. Looked up from germline, CDR1 is SEHNR and CDR2 is FQNEAQ (reference sequence). The CDR3 loop spans 14 amino acids. Written as DNA, the CDR3 is TGTGCCAGCAGCTTAGTCAGGGAGAACACTGAAGCTTTCTTT. This gives the protein CASSLVRENTEAFF.

This chain connects TRBV9 to TRBJ2-3; a possible D gene is TRBD1 (7 bases). There are 14 residues in the CDR3. Germline assignment: CDR1 SGDLS and CDR2 YYNGEE. Trimming stripped 3 bases from V and 5 bases from J, with 13 bases between. The CDR3 nucleotides are TGTGCCAGCAGCGCTGGAGGGGGCCTAGATACGCAGTATTTT. Encoded protein: CASSAGGGLDTQYF.

CDR3 loop: CASSSPAGGPSDTQYF. Written as DNA, the CDR3 is TGTGCCAGCAGCTCCCCAGCGGGAGGGCCGTCTGATACGCAGTATTTT. The V call is TRBV5-6, the J call TRBJ2-3; 10 bases align to TRBD2. With V trimmed by 3 bases and J by 6 bases, 10 bases remained unmatched. The germline CDR1 and CDR2 sequences are SGHDT and YYEEEE. CDR3 size: 16 residues. Based on the CDR3 plus reference TRBV5-6 and TRBJ2-3, the full variable domain is DAGVTQSPTHLIKTRGQQVTLRCSPKSGHDTVSWYQQALGQGPQFIFQYYEEEERQRGNFPDRFSGHQFPNYSSELNVNALLLGDSALYLCASSSPAGGPSDTQYFGPGTRLTVL.

The V gene is TRBV7-9, the J gene TRBJ2-7, with a possible D match to TRBD2 (5 bases). The ends were cut back, 1 base at V and 7 bases at J, with 14 bases in the middle. CDR3 length: 14 amino acids. CDR1 and CDR2 (germline): SEHNR, FQNEAQ (reference sequence). CDR3 sequence reads: CASSLEPPRGEQYF. In DNA form, the CDR3 reads TGTGCCAGCAGCTTAGAACCGCCCCGAGGGGAGCAGTACTTC.

V gene TRBV27 combines with J gene TRBJ1-6; 7 bases map to TRBD1. The CDR3 loop spans 15 amino acids. V lost 6 bases and J lost 7; bases outside the gene matches: 9. The germline V gene encodes CDR1 MNHEY and CDR2 SMNVEV (reference sequence). The CDR3 DNA follows: TGTGCCAGCAGCGAGAAAGGACAGGCAAATTCACCCCTCCACTTT. Amino acids: CASSEKGQANSPLHF.

J is TRBJ1-1 and V is TRBV5-1; possibly TRBD1 for D (6 bases). The CDR3 runs to 15 residues. In germline, CDR1 is SGHRS, CDR2 YFSETQ. Trimming removed 6 bases at V and 4 bases at J, with 19 bases between. The chain's CDR3 is CASKSGAKGVTEAFF. The CDR3 region has the DNA TGCGCCAGCAAAAGTGGGGCCAAGGGGGTCACTGAAGCTTTCTTT. Filled out from reference TRBV5-1 and TRBJ1-1, the complete variable domain reads KAGVTQTPRYLIKTRGQQVTLSCSPISGHRSVSWYQQTPGQGLQFLFEYFSETQRNKGNFPGRFSGRQFSNSRSEMNVSTLELGDSALYLCASKSGAKGVTEAFFGQGTRLTVV.

V gene TRBV7-2 combines with J gene TRBJ2-2; 7 positions match TRBD1. Trimming removed 1 base from V and 5 bases from J; junction bases left unmatched: 4. CDR1 SGHTA and CDR2 FQGNSA come from the germline V gene. The CDR3 is 15 amino acids. The DNA for the CDR3 is TGTGCCAGCAGCTTAGAGGGGGCGAGAACCGGGGAGCTGTTTTTT. The encoded protein is CASSLEGARTGELFF.